Listed here is a single T cell receptor beta chain. The target antigen is unknown. The record originates from a study of CD8 T cells in cerebrospinal fluid in Alzheimer's disease. Study context: Two single-cell methods, plate-based nested PCR and droplet-based sequencing, assessed CSF clonal expansion.

Findings and limits, study-wide: Alzheimer's patients were not enriched for EBV-specific clones, which were not the most expanded.

Biomarkers including neurofilament, amyloid-beta and tau confirmed neurodegeneration in the patients. This CDR3 contains 15 residues. Germline V gives CDR1 LGHNA, CDR2 YNFKEQ. CSF cells underwent 10X single-cell V(D)J and 5' gene-expression profiling. TCRdb re-called the 10x single-cell sequencing reads and gives one entry per CDR3 protein, without DNA. This sample's table reports some 1,100 distinct CDR3 sequences. The chain links TRBV4-2 to TRBJ2-1; the D call of TRBD1 rests on TCRdb alone, since no DNA is present to check it. This TCR derives from a human donor with Parkinson's disease. The sample consisted of cerebrospinal fluid. The CDR3 region is CASSQGDGGYNEQFF.